This TCR beta chain was sequenced in a study of blood T cell repertoires in COVID-19. The germline V gene has CDR1 MRHNA and CDR2 SNTAGT. This CDR3 is built from 14 residues. V was clipped by 6 bases and J by 3 bases, with 13 bases between them. The data were produced by immunoSEQ multiplex PCR, yet TCRdb's version contains in-frame clones alone and is incomplete. The table shows hundreds of thousands of clones, with 86% occurring only once. The origin of this receptor is a woman aged 45-59 years who had recovered from COVID-19. Sequenced sample: PBMCs or T cells enriched from blood (not recorded which). This chain connects TRBV6-4 to TRBJ2-3; TRBD1 might be the D (5 bases). The CDR3 sequence: CASSPRQGTDTQYF. The CDR3 DNA follows: TGTGCCAGCAGCCCCCGGCAGGGAACAGATACGCAGTATTTT.